This T cell receptor beta chain was captured by sequencing in a study of follicular helper T cells after annual influenza vaccination. Study-wide background: For some subjects, blood spans the 2013-2014, 2014-2015 and 2015-2016 annual vaccinations. Study results and caveats: Most later recoveries of Day 7 ICOS+CD38+ clones were ICOS-CD38- cTfh.

Only in-frame clones appear in the TCRdb table, and some are missing; sequencing was by immunoSEQ multiplex PCR. The sample yields some 13,000 clones, roughly 80% seen once. The time point: 2015-2016 season, pre-vaccination. Adults were given seasonal inactivated influenza vaccine, and blood CD4 subsets were sorted before and after vaccination. V was trimmed by 4 bases and J by 2 bases, leaving 15 bases between them. Germline V lookup: CDR1 SGHRS, CDR2 YFSETQ. The CDR3 has 15 residues. About this clone: The antigen remains undetermined.

The source of this sequence is an adult who received the influenza vaccine. Here the sequenced sample was CXCR5- memory CD4+ T cells sorted from blood, taken on the day of influenza vaccination. The chain joins TRBV5-1 to TRBJ1-1; D might be TRBD1 (5 bases). DNA for the CDR3: TGCGCCAGCAGCCCTCTCCCTCAGGGAAACACTGAAGCTTTCTTT. Translated: CASSPLPQGNTEAFF.